This T cell receptor (beta chain) stems from a study of cytomegalovirus exposure and HLA in healthy donors. Across the study: Membership in the Caucasian-associated ancestry cluster was found for around four fifths of 398 genotyped donors.

The PCR made use of 60 Vbeta and 13 Jbeta primers. Original analysis: About 12 million shared chains were among the roughly 78 million unique TCR beta chains that a later analysis counted. Profiled with immunoSEQ multiplex PCR; TCRdb holds only in-frame clones, not every one. Clonal size and the V and J genes are those of that table, whereas D and trimming came from the DNA. The table lists hundreds of thousands of clones, approximately 81% of them singletons. V dropped 5 bases and J dropped 8 bases, with 22 bases sitting between them. Germline V lookup: CDR1 SGHTA, CDR2 FQGNSA. The CDR3 has 15 residues. Each donor was healthy, and each was a bone marrow donor.

Sequencing was performed on PBMCs. V usage is TRBV7-2 and J usage is TRBJ2-7, with a tentative D call TRBD1 (6 bases). This clonotype was sampled from a girl aged 2-10 years in good health and CMV-seronegative. The DNA for the CDR3 is TGTGCCAGCAGCACCTGGACAGCCCCCTACGAGCAGCAGTACTTC. As protein: CASSTWTAPYEQQYF. The full variable domain, rest sourced from reference TRBV7-2 and TRBJ2-7, is GAGVSQSPSNKVTEKGKDVELRCDPISGHTALYWYRQSLGQGLEFLIYFQGNSAPDKSGLPSDRFSAERTGGSVSTLTIQRTQQEDSAVYLCASSTWTAPYEQQYFGPGTRLTVT.